This passage covers 7 T cell receptor beta chains from one sample sequenced in a study of blood T cell repertoires in COVID-19. Clones were read by immunoSEQ multiplex PCR, and TCRdb kept only the in-frame ones, dropping some. Among fewer than 80,000 clones listed, roughly 78% were seen once. Sequenced sample: peripheral blood. The receptors originated from a man between 60 and 70 years old with COVID-19, enrolled during active disease.

V gene TRBV6-6 combines with J gene TRBJ2-7, with D possibly matching TRBD1 (6 bases). Germline V CDR1 and CDR2: MNHNY, SVGAGI (reference sequence). This CDR3 is 13 amino acids long. With 5 bases removed from V and 0 bases from J, the gap between germline ends came to 8 bases. This CDR3 is CASSRDNSYEQYF. The CDR3, as DNA: TGTGCCAGCAGTAGGGACAACTCCTACGAGCAGTACTTC.

The gene calls are TRBV19 and TRBJ1-2; perhaps TRBD1 as D (5 bases). This CDR3 is built from 15 residues. Looked up from germline, CDR1 is LNHDA and CDR2 is SQIVND (reference sequence). V lost 5 bases, J lost 4 bases, and 17 bases lay in between. CDR3: CASSSDVEGFYGYTF. The CDR3 DNA sequence: TGTGCCAGTAGTTCTGACGTGGAGGGGTTCTATGGCTACACCTTC.

The V call is TRBV24-1, the J call TRBJ2-2, with 10 bases aligning to TRBD2. V was pared by 5 bases and J by 4 bases, with 9 bases of the junction left unmatched. Germline CDR1 reads KGHDR; CDR2 reads SFDVKD. The CDR3 runs to 17 residues. The CDR3 DNA reads TGTGCCACCAGTGCCTCGACTAGCGGGTTTCCCACCGGGGAGCTGTTTTTT. As protein: CATSASTSGFPTGELFF.

The genes are TRBV10-3 and TRBJ2-2; TRBD2 matches at 8 bases. CDR3 length: 13 residues. The germline V gene has CDR1 ENHRY and CDR2 SYGVKD. The V and J ends lost 6 bases and 9 bases, in that order; junction bases with no gene match: 6. The CDR3 loop is CAIRGTSMRELFF. The CDR3 DNA sequence: TGTGCCATCAGGGGGACTAGTATGAGGGAGCTGTTTTTT.

V gene TRBV29-1 combines with J gene TRBJ2-1; no clear D gene. The V end lost 1 base, the J end lost 8 bases, and 18 bases lay between the germline ends. The germline CDR1 and CDR2 sequences are SQVTM and ANQGSEA. CDR3 length equals 15 residues. The CDR3 DNA is TGCAGCGTTGAAGCTGTTGGGCAGGTCTTCGATGAGCAGTTCTTC. Amino acids: CSVEAVGQVFDEQFF.

V gene TRBV11-1 combines with J gene TRBJ1-2, with D perhaps matching TRBD1 (5 bases). V was cut by 3 bases and J by 7 bases, with 12 bases left in between. Germline values: CDR1 SGHAT, CDR2 FQDESV (reference sequence). This CDR3 comprises 13 residues. The CDR3 sequence: CASSFQGLGGYTF. In DNA form, the CDR3 reads TGTGCCAGCAGCTTCCAGGGCCTGGGTGGCTACACCTTC. Together with reference TRBV11-1 and TRBJ1-2, the CDR3 gives the full variable domain: EAEVAQSPRYKITEKSQAVAFWCDPISGHATLYWYRQILGQGPELLVQFQDESVVDDSQLPKDRFSAERLKGVDSTLKIQPAELGDSAMYLCASSFQGLGGYTFGSGTRLTVV.

The table lists this clone with a few counts. V usage is TRBV25-1 and J usage is TRBJ1-6, with D maybe TRBD1 (6 bases). Trimming took 3 bases from V and 13 from J, leaving 10 bases between them. The germline CDR1 and CDR2 sequences are MGHDK and SYGVNS. The CDR3 is made up of 12 amino acids. This CDR3 reads CASSDHRAPLHF. CDR3 DNA: TGTGCCAGCAGTGATCACAGGGCCCCCCTCCACTTT.